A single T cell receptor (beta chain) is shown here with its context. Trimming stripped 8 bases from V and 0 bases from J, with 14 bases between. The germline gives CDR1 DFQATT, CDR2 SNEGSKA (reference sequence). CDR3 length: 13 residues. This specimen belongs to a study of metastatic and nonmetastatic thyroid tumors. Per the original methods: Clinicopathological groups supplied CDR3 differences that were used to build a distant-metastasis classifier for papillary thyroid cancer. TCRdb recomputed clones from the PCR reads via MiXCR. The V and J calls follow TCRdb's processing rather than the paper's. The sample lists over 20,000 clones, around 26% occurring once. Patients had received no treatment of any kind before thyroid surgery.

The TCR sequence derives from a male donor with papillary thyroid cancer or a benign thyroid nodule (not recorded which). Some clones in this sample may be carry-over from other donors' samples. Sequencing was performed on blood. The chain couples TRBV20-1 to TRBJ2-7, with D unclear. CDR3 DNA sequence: TGCAGTCTCGAAAAGCCGGGCTCCTACGAGCAGTACTTC. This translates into CSLEKPGSYEQYF.